This T cell receptor (beta chain) was identified during a study of Ad26.COV2.S vaccination and SARS-CoV-2 variants. Study-wide findings and caveats: Considerable breadth of spike-specific CD8+ and CD4+ T cell responses has reportedly been documented following vaccination.

The treatment: 15 to 20 received Ad26.COV2.S at low or high dose, single or two shots; about five received placebo; per-sample allocation not given. Sampling happened 63 days after the first vaccine or placebo injection. The data were produced by immunoSEQ multiplex PCR, yet TCRdb's version contains in-frame clones alone and is incomplete. The sample consists of approximately 350,000 clones, around 87% of them appearing once. The CDR3 runs to 14 residues. The germline V gene encodes CDR1 SGHDN and CDR2 FVKESK. V gave up 4 bases and J gave up 1 base, with 11 bases separating them. On this clone: Its antigen remains unidentified.

The TCR was taken from a person between 18 and 60 years old who received the Ad26.COV2.S COVID-19 vaccine or a placebo. This sample comprised peripheral blood, obtained in a trial of Ad26.COV2.S vaccine versus placebo. The chain has TRBV14 and TRBJ2-7; a weak D match, TRBD2 (5 bases). CDR3 in amino acids: CASSLRGPSYEQYF. The CDR3 DNA reads as TGTGCCAGCAGCCTCCGGGGTCCATCCTACGAGCAGTACTTC.